The rows below give T cell receptor beta chains drawn from one sample of a study of brain metastases from non-small cell lung cancer. The method was immunoSEQ multiplex PCR; TCRdb's version includes in-frame clones alone and lacks a portion of them. The sample has approximately 3,000 clones, 88% seen once. The sequencing sample was made of primary lung tumor tissue. These receptors were taken from a donor aged 40 or older with non-small cell lung cancer. Both conserved end residues are part of each CDR3.

V	J	CDR3
TRBV5-5	TRBJ1-6	CASSEDRGSTNSPLHF
TRBV15	TRBJ2-4	CATSRERGPDIQYF
TRBV15	TRBJ2-1	CATSRGLIRGSYNEQFF
TRBV7-2	TRBJ1-2	CASSHGQGDGYTF
TRBV30	TRBJ2-4	CAWSGTGGSQYF
TRBV10-3	TRBJ2-2	CAIRWDRGNTGELFF
TRBV6-6	TRBJ2-7	CASSYGVLSYEQYF
TRBV29-1	TRBJ1-1	CSVEGYTEAFF
TRBV7-9	TRBJ1-2	CASSLEGGYGYTF
TRBV30	TRBJ2-2	CAWYYTGELFF
TRBV27	TRBJ2-5	CASRPSGTFPQETQYF
TRBV7-9	TRBJ1-2	CASSADGGAGYGYTF
TRBV19	TRBJ1-4	CASSNTGRINEKLFF
TRBV7-8	TRBJ2-6	CASSKTRAPRGEGANVLTF
TRBV15	TRBJ2-5	CATSRAGQETQYF
TRBV2	TRBJ1-1	CASSEASGTEAFF
TRBV27	TRBJ2-1	CASIPRGGQLYNEQFF
TRBV12-3/TRBV12-4	TRBJ1-2	CASSFGSYGYTF
TRBV18	TRBJ2-1	CASSPSGGVRRDEQFF
TRBV24-1	TRBJ1-5	CATSGGSQPQHF
TRBV15	TRBJ2-1	CATSRPPLGLNEQFF
TRBV5-5	TRBJ1-2	CASSWGTANYGYTF
TRBV6-2/TRBV6-3	TRBJ1-3	CASSYSGTISGNTIYF
TRBV7-3	TRBJ1-1	CASSFGRNTEAFF
TRBV19	TRBJ2-1	CASGTTSGRGIEQFF
TRBV27	TRBJ2-1	CASRLTIESSYNEQFF
TRBV27	TRBJ2-7	CASSFGRVFEQYF
TRBV5-4	TRBJ1-4	CASSLGTGAEKLFF
TRBV28	TRBJ2-2	CASSTAVFGSRLFF
TRBV9	TRBJ1-5	CASSVDSDSNQPQHF
TRBV27	TRBJ2-5	CASSLSGGQETQYF
TRBV25-1	TRBJ1-1	CASSDTGGPVNTEAFF
TRBV7-6	TRBJ1-6	CVSSFGSGQGISPLHF
TRBV4-3	TRBJ2-3	CASSLSRRTDTQYF
TRBV10-1	TRBJ2-3	CASRAGAADTQYF
TRBV28	TRBJ1-3	CASGRRGNTIYF
TRBV24-1	TRBJ2-1	CATSDLKGQGTYNEQFF
TRBV7-2	TRBJ2-2	CASSLGDHYTGELFF
TRBV28	TRBJ2-7	CASSFPPPGSTYEQYF
TRBV28	TRBJ2-1	CASSLRRSGRYNEQFF
TRBV30	TRBJ1-1	CAWSRPPDTEAFF
TRBV5-4	TRBJ1-4	CASSLTPNEKLFF
TRBV5-1	TRBJ2-7	CASSATGILAEQYF
TRBV7-3	TRBJ2-1	CASSLIGVRPTSGSNEQFF
TRBV28	TRBJ2-1	CASNENNEQFF
TRBV7-3	TRBJ1-6	CASSLGRQGTFNSPLHF
TRBV14	TRBJ2-1	CASSQDPRLAGAVEQFF
TRBV30	TRBJ1-5	CAWSLNRQFNQPQHF
TRBV10-3	TRBJ1-2	CAIRSAQGQNYGYTF
TRBV2	TRBJ1-1	CASQEMAWDTEAFF
TRBV29-1	TRBJ1-2	CSVPSDGYNYGYTF
TRBV5-1	TRBJ2-7	CASSLGLAGIREQYF
TRBV21-1	TRBJ2-2	CAIKTSGRIRTGELFF
TRBV7-9	TRBJ1-1	CASSPMTGWDIEAFF
TRBV14	TRBJ2-3	CASSQATGFTDTQYF